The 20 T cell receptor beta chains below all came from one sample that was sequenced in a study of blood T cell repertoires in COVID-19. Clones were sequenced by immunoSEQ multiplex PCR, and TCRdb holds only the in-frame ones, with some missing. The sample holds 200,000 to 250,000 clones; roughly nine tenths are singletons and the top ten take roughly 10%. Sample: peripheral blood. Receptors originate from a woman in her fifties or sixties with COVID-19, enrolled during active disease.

CDR3 DNA sequence: TGTGCCAGCAGTACGTTACAGGTTTATAATTCACCCCTCCACTTT. It is translated as CASSTLQVYNSPLHF. The chain is built from TRBV27 and TRBJ1-6, with D possibly TRBD1 on 5 matching bases. CDR3 size: 15 residues. Deletions cut 5 bases from V and 4 bases from J, with 12 bases between. Germline assignment: CDR1 MNHEY and CDR2 SMNVEV (reference sequence).

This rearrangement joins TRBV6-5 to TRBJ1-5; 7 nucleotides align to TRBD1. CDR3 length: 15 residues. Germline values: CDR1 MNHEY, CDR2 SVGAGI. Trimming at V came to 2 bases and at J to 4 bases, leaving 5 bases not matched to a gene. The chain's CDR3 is CASSYPAGGNQPQHF. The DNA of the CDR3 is TGTGCCAGCAGTTACCCGGCAGGGGGGAATCAGCCCCAGCATTTT.

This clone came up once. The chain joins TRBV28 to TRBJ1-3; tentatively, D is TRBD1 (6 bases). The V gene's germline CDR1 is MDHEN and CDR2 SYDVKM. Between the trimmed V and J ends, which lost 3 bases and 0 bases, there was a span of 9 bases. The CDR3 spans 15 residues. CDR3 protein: CASSFTGSSGNTIYF. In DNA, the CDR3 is TGTGCCAGCAGTTTTACAGGGAGCTCTGGAAACACCATATATTTT.

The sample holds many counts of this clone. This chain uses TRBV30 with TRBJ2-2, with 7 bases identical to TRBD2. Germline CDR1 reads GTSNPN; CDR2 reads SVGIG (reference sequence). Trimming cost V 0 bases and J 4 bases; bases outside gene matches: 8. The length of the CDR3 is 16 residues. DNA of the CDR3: TGTGCCTGGAGTGTACGGAGCGGGGCCTTCACCGGGGAGCTGTTTTTT. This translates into CAWSVRSGAFTGELFF.

CDR3 in amino acids: CASSLGGSRDTEAFF. Written as DNA, the CDR3 is TGTGCCAGCAGCTTGGGGGGCTCACGGGACACTGAAGCTTTCTTT. This chain connects TRBV5-4 to TRBJ1-1, with D perhaps matching TRBD1 (5 bases). Between the trimmed V and J ends, which lost 0 bases and 3 bases, there was a span of 12 bases. The germline CDR1 and CDR2 sequences are SGHNT and YYREEE (reference sequence). The CDR3 spans 15 residues.

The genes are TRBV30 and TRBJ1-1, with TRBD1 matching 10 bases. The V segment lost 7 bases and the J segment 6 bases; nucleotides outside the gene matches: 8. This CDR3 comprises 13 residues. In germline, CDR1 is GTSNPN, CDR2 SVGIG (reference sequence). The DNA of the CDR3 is TGTGCCTCCAGGGGACAGGGGTTTGCTGAAGCTTTCTTT. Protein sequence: CASRGQGFAEAFF.

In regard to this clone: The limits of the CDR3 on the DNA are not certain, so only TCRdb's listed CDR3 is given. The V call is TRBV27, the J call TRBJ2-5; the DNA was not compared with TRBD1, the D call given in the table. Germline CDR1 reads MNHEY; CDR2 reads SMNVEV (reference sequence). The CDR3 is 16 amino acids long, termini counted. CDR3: CASSFGPGGTSETQYF.

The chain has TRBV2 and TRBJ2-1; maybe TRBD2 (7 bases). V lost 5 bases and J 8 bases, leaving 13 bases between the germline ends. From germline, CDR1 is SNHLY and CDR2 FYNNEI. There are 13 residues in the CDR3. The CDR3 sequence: CASSIQGRDEQFF. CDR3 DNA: TGTGCCAGCAGTATCCAGGGGAGGGATGAGCAGTTCTTC. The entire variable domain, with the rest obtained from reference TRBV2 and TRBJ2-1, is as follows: EPEVTQTPSHQVTQMGQEVILRCVPISNHLYFYWYRQILGQKVEFLVSFYNNEISEKSEIFDDQFSVERPDGSNFTLKIRSTKLEDSAMYFCASSIQGRDEQFFGPGTRLTVL.

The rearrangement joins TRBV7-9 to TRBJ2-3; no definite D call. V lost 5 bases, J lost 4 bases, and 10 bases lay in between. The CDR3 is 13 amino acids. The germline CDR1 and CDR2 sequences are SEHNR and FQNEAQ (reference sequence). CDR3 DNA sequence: TGTGCCAGCAGCGATAGCTTGGCAGATACGCAGTATTTT. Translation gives CASSDSLADTQYF.

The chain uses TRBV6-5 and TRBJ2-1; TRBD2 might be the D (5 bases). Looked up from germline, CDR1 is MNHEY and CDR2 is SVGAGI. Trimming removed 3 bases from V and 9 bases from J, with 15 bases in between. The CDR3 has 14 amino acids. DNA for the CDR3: TGTGCCAGCAGTTATGAGGGAAGGCTGGGTGAGCAGTTCTTC. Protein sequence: CASSYEGRLGEQFF.

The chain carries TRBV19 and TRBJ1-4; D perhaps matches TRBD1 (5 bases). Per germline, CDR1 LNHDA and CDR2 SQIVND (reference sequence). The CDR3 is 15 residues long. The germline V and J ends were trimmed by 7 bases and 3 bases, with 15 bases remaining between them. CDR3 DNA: TGTGCCAGTAAACGAACGGGGGTGGCTAATGAAAAACTGTTTTTT. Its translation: CASKRTGVANEKLFF.

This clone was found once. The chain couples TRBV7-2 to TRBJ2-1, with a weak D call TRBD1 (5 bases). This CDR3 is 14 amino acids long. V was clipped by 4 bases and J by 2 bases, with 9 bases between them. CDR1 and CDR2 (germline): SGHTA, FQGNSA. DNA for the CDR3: TGTGCCAGCAGCTCCACAGGTGCCTACAATGAGCAGTTCTTC. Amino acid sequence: CASSSTGAYNEQFF.

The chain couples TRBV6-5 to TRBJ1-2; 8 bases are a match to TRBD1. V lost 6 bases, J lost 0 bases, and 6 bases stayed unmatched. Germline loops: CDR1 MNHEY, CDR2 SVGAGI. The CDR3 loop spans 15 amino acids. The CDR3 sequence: CASRVTGAANYGYTF. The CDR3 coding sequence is TGTGCCAGCAGGGTGACAGGGGCAGCTAACTATGGCTACACCTTC.

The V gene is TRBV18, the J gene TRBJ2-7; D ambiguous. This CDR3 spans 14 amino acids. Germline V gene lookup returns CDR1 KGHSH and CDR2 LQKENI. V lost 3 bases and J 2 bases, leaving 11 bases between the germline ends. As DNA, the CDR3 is TGTGCCAGCTCACCGAGGCGGATCCCCTACGAGCAGTACTTC. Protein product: CASSPRRIPYEQYF.

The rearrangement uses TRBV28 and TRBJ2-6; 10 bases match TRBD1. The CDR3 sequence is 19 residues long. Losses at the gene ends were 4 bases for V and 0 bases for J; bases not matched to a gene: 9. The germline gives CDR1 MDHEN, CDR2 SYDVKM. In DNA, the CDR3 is TGTGCCAGCAGTTACCTCTTCCGGGACAGGGGCTCTGGGGCCAACGTCCTGACTTTC. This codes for CASSYLFRDRGSGANVLTF. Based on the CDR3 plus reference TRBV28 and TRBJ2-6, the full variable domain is DVKVTQSSRYLVKRTGEKVFLECVQDMDHENMFWYRQDPGLGLRLIYFSYDVKMKEKGDIPEGYSVSREKKERFSLILESASTNQTSMYLCASSYLFRDRGSGANVLTFGAGSRLTVL.

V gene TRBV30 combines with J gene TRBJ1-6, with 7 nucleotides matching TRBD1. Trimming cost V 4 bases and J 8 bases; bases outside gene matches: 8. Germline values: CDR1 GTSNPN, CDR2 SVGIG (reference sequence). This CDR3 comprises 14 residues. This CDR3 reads CAWTNRGGDSPLHF. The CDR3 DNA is TGTGCCTGGACGAACAGGGGAGGCGATTCACCCCTCCACTTT.

Here the CDR3 DNA reads TGTGCCAGTAGTCTCAAAGGGTCGGGGTTGTTAAAAAACATTCAGTACTTC. It is translated as CASSLKGSGLLKNIQYF. The chain has TRBV19 and TRBJ2-4; D might be TRBD2 (5 bases). Trimming shortened V by 5 bases and J by 4 bases, and 21 bases separated the two germline ends. In germline, CDR1 is LNHDA, CDR2 SQIVND (reference sequence). The CDR3 consists of 17 residues.

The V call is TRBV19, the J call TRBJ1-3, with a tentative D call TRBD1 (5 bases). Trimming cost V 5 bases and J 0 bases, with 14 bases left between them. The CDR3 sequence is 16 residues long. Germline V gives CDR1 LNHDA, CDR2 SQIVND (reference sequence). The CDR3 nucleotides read TGTGCCAGTAGTCGGCGGGGGGGAGCCTCTGGAAACACCATATATTTT. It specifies CASSRRGGASGNTIYF.

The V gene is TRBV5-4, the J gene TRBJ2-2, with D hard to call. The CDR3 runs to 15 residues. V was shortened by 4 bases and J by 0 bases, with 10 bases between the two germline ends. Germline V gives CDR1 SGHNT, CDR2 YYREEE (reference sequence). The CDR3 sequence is CASSPGFANTGELFF. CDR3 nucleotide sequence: TGTGCCAGCAGCCCCGGGTTCGCGAACACCGGGGAGCTGTTTTTT.

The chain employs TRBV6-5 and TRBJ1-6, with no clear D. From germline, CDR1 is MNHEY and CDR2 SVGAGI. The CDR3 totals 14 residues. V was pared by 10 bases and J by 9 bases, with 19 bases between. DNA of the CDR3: TGTGCCATCCAACTAGCTGGGATTAGTTCACCCCTCCACTTT. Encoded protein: CAIQLAGISSPLHF.